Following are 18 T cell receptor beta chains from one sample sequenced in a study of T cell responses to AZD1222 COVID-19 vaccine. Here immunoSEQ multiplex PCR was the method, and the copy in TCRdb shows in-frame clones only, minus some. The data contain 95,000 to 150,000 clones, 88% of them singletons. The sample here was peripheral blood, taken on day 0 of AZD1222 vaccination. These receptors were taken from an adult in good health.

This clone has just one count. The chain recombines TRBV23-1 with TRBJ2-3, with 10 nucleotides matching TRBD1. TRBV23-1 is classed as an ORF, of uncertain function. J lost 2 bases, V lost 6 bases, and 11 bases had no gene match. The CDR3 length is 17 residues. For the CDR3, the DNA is TGCGCCAGCAGCCCGTCGACAGGGGGCGCCTTCACAGATACGCAGTATTTT. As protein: CASSPSTGGAFTDTQYF.

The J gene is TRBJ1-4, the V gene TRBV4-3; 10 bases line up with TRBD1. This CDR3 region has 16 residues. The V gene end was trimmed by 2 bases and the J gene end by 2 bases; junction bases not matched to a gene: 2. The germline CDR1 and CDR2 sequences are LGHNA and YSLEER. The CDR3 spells CASSQSDRGTNEKLFF. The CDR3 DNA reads TGCGCCAGCAGCCAATCGGACAGGGGGACTAATGAAAAACTGTTTTTT.

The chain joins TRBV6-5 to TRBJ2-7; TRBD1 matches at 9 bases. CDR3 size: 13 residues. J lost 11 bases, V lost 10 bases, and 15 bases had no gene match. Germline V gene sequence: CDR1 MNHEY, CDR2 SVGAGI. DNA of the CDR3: TGTGCCATCAAAGCCCGGGACAGGGAGACGGAGTACTTC. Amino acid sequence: CAIKARDRETEYF.

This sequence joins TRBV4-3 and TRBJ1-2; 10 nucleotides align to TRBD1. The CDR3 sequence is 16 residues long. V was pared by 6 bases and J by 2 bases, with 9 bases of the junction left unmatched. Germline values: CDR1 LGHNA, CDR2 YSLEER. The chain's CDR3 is CASSQHRGQGNYGYTF. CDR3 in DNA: TGCGCCAGCAGTCAACACCGGGGACAGGGGAACTATGGCTACACCTTC.

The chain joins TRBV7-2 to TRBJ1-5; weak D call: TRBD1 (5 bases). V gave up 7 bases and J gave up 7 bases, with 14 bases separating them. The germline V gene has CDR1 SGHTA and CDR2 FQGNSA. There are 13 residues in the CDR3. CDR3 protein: CASTRERGQPQHF. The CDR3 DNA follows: TGTGCCAGCACCAGGGAGCGGGGCCAGCCCCAGCATTTT.

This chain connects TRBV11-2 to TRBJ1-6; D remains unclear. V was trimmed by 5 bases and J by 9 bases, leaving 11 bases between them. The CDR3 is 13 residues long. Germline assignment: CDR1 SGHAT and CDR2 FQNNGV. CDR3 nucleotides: TGTGCCAGCAGCACACGCGGGCGTTCACCCCTCCACTTT. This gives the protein CASSTRGRSPLHF.

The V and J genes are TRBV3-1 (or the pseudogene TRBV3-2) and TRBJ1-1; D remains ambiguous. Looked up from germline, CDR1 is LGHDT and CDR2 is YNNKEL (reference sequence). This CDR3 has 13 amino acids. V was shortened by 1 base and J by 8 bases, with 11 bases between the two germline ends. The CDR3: CASSQGRRGEAFF. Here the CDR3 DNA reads TGTGCCAGCAGCCAAGGGAGGCGGGGAGAAGCTTTCTTT.

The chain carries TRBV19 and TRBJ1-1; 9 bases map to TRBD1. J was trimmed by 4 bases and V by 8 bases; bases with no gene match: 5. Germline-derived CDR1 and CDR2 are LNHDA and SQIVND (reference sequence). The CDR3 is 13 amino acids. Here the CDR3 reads CASRDRVGTEAFF. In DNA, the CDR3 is TGTGCCAGTCGGGACAGGGTTGGCACTGAAGCTTTCTTT.

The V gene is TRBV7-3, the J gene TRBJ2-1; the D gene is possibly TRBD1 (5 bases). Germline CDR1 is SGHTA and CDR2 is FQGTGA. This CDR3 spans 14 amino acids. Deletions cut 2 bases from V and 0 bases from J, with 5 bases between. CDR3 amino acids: CASSLDSSYNEQFF. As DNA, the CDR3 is TGTGCCAGCAGCTTAGACAGCTCCTACAATGAGCAGTTCTTC.

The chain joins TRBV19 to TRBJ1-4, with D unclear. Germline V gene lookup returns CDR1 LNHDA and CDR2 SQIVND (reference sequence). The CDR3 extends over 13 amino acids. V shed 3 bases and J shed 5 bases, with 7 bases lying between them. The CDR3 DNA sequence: TGTGCCAGTAGTATTCGGAGGAATGAAAAACTGTTTTTT. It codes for CASSIRRNEKLFF.

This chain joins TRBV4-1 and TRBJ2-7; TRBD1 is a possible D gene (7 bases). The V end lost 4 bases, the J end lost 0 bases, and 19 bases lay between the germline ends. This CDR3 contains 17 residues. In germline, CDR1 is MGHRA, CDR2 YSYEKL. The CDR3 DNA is TGCGCCAGCAGCCTAGGGGGCGGGACAACATCCTCCTACGAGCAGTACTTC. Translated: CASSLGGGTTSSYEQYF.

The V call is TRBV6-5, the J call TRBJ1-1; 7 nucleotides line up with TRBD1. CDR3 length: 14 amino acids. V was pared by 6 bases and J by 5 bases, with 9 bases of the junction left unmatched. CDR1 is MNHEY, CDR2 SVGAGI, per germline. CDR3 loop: CASRPGQKGTEAFF. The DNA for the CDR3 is TGTGCCAGCAGACCGGGACAGAAAGGTACTGAAGCTTTCTTT.

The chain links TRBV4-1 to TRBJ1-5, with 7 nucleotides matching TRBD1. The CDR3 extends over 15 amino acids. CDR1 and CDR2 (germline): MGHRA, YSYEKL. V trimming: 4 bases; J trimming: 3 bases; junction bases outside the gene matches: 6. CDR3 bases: TGCGCCAGCAGCCTCCGGGACAGTTACAATCAGCCCCAGCATTTT. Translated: CASSLRDSYNQPQHF.

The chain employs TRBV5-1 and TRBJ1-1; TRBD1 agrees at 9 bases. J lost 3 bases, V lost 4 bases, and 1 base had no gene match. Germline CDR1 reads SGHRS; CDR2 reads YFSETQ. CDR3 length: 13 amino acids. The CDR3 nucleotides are TGCGCCAGCAGCCGGACAGGGGACACTGAAGCTTTCTTT. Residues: CASSRTGDTEAFF.

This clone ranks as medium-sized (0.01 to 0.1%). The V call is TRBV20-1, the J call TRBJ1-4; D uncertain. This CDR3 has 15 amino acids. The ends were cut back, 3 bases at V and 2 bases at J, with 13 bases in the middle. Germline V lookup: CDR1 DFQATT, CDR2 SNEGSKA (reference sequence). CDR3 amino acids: CSASTDSGTNEKLFF. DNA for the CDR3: TGCAGTGCTAGTACTGACTCGGGGACTAATGAAAAACTGTTTTTT.

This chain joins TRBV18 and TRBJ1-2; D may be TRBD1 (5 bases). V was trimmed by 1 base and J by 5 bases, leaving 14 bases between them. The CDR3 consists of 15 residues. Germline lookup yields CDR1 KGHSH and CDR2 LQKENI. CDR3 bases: TGTGCCAGCTCACCACTGCCGGGGGGGATGTATGGCTACACCTTC. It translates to CASSPLPGGMYGYTF.

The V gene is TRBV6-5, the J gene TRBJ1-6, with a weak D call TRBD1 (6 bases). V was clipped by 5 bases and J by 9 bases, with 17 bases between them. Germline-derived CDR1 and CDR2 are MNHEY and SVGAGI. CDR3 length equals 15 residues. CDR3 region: CASSTEQQGGSPLHF. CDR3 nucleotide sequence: TGTGCCAGCAGTACCGAACAACAGGGAGGTTCACCCCTCCACTTT.

The CDR3 nucleotides read TGCAGCGCCGCAGCGGGGCCCGTACAGGGGGGCTATGGCTACACCTTC. Its translation: CSAAAGPVQGGYGYTF. The V gene is TRBV29-1, the J gene TRBJ1-2; 8 nucleotides line up with TRBD1. CDR3 length: 16 residues. V lost 7 bases and J lost 4; bases outside the gene matches: 17. Germline lookup yields CDR1 SQVTM and CDR2 ANQGSEA.